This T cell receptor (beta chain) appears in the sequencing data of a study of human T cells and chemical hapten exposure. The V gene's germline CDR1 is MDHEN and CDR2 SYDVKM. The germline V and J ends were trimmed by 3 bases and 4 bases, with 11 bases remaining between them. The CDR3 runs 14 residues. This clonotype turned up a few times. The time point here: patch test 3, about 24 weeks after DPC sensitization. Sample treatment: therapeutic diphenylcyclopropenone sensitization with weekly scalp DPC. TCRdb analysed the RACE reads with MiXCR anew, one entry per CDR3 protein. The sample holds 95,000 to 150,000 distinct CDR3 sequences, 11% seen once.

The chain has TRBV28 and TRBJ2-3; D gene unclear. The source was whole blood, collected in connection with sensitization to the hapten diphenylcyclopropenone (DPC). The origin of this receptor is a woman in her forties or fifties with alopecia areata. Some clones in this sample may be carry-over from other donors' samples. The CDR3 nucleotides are TGTGCCAGCAGTTTGGTTCCGAGGTCAGATACGCAGTATTTT. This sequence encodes CASSLVPRSDTQYF.